The 28 T cell receptor beta chains listed next were all sequenced from one sample in a study of T cells in Graves' hyperthyroidism and ophthalmopathy. Amplified regions were TCR beta CDR3 sequences from RNA transcripts. A set of HTBI primers served as the primers for a first-round RT-PCR of the TCR CDR3. TCRdb independently ran MiXCR on the multiplex PCR reads; one entry per CDR3 protein. The table shows over 200,000 distinct CDR3 sequences, with around 18% occurring only once. Material: blood. These receptors all come from a man in his forties with Graves' hyperthyroidism.

This clonotype was seen at least ten times. The chain employs TRBV7-3 and TRBJ2-7, with 7 positions matching TRBD2. The germline V gene encodes CDR1 SGHTA and CDR2 FQGTGA. This CDR3 has 13 residues. V was pared by 6 bases and J by 9 bases, with 11 bases of the junction left unmatched. CDR3 sequence: CASSSGLGSGQYF. The CDR3 DNA follows: TGTGCCAGCAGTAGCGGGTTGGGCTCGGGGCAGTACTTC.

The chain couples TRBV20-1 to TRBJ1-1; 10 positions agree with TRBD1. V was pared by 5 bases and J by 3 bases, with 6 bases of the junction left unmatched. Germline V gives CDR1 DFQATT, CDR2 SNEGSKA (reference sequence). This CDR3 has 14 amino acids. In DNA, the CDR3 is TGCAGTGCTGGACAGGGGGTGATCGACACTGAAGCTTTCTTT. It is translated as CSAGQGVIDTEAFF.

This clonotype was seen many times. The chain carries TRBV28 and TRBJ1-4, with TRBD1 identical over 9 bases. Germline V gene data show CDR1 as MDHEN and CDR2 as SYDVKM. The CDR3 contains 15 residues. The V gene end was trimmed by 5 bases and the J gene end by 8 bases; junction bases not matched to a gene: 9. CDR3 amino acids: CASSPPGTGQEKLFF. As DNA, the CDR3 is TGTGCCAGCAGTCCCCCCGGGACAGGGCAAGAAAAACTGTTTTTT.

This clonotype came up many times. The J gene is TRBJ1-1, the V gene TRBV20-1; the D gene is possibly TRBD1 (6 bases). CDR3 length equals 12 residues. Germline assignment: CDR1 DFQATT and CDR2 SNEGSKA (reference sequence). V was cut by 6 bases and J by 7 bases, with 15 bases left in between. This chain's CDR3 is CSAPPVTGEAFF. The CDR3 DNA sequence: TGCAGTGCCCCCCCGGTGACAGGTGAAGCTTTCTTT.

In this sample, this clonotype turned up many times. This sequence joins TRBV7-2 and TRBJ2-1, with D perhaps matching TRBD1 (6 bases). V gave up 5 bases and J gave up 8 bases, with 16 bases separating them. Germline-derived CDR1 and CDR2 are SGHTA and FQGNSA. The CDR3 is 14 residues long. In DNA form, the CDR3 reads TGTGCCAGCAGCACACCACAGGGAATCTATGAGCAGTTCTTC. Residues: CASSTPQGIYEQFF. The whole variable domain, filled in from reference TRBV7-2 and TRBJ2-1, reads GAGVSQSPSNKVTEKGKDVELRCDPISGHTALYWYRQSLGQGLEFLIYFQGNSAPDKSGLPSDRFSAERTGGSVSTLTIQRTQQEDSAVYLCASSTPQGIYEQFFGPGTRLTVL.

This clonotype was seen repeatedly, ten times or more. This chain joins TRBV28 and TRBJ1-1; tentatively, D is TRBD1 (5 bases). Trimming took 10 bases from V and 7 from J, leaving 22 bases between them. CDR1 is MDHEN and CDR2 is SYDVKM in the germline V gene. This CDR3 comprises 14 residues. CDR3 DNA: TGTGCCACCCTCAAGTCCGGGGCGGGAAATGAAGCTTTCTTT. This gives the protein CATLKSGAGNEAFF.

This clonotype was counted at least ten times. This chain links TRBV7-2 with TRBJ2-1; tentatively, D is TRBD1 (5 bases). The V gene's germline CDR1 is SGHTA and CDR2 FQGNSA. V was cut by 1 base and J by 4 bases, with 11 bases left in between. CDR3 size: 15 residues. The CDR3 bases are TGTGCCAGCAGCTTAGTAGGGGTGGAGTACAATGAGCAGTTCTTC. Translating it yields CASSLVGVEYNEQFF.

This clonotype was picked up many times. This chain links TRBV5-1 with TRBJ2-2; 7 bases are shared with TRBD1. The CDR3 has 14 amino acids. Unmatched junction bases numbered 8, after V lost 8 bases and J lost 4 bases. Germline lookup yields CDR1 SGHRS and CDR2 YFSETQ. The CDR3 loop reads CASYSQGSTGELFF. CDR3 DNA: TGCGCCAGTTATTCACAGGGGTCCACCGGGGAGCTGTTTTTT.

This clonotype was recorded many times. The chain couples TRBV7-2 to TRBJ1-5; maybe TRBD1 (6 bases). CDR3 length: 13 amino acids. Germline assignment: CDR1 SGHTA and CDR2 FQGNSA. Trimming took 5 bases from V and 15 from J, leaving 20 bases between them. The CDR3 spells CASSLGAGARRHF. The CDR3 DNA reads TGTGCCAGCAGCCTTGGTGCGGGGGCGCGTCGGCATTTT. The variable domain in full, with the rest retrieved from reference TRBV7-2 and TRBJ1-5, is GAGVSQSPSNKVTEKGKDVELRCDPISGHTALYWYRQSLGQGLEFLIYFQGNSAPDKSGLPSDRFSAERTGGSVSTLTIQRTQQEDSAVYLCASSLGAGARRHFGDGTRLSIL.

This clonotype was counted at least ten times. The chain has TRBV13 and TRBJ1-1; the match to TRBD1 covers 9 bases. Germline V gives CDR1 PRHDT, CDR2 FYEKMQ (reference sequence). With 8 bases clipped from V and 0 bases from J, the junction kept 4 bases outside the gene matches. CDR3 length: 14 residues. This chain's CDR3 is CASRDRALNTEAFF. The CDR3, as DNA: TGTGCCAGCCGGGACAGGGCATTGAACACTGAAGCTTTCTTT.

This clonotype was detected ten times or more. The chain joins TRBV7-2 to TRBJ1-1; the match to TRBD1 covers 8 bases. V lost 5 bases and J lost 1; bases outside the gene matches: 12. The CDR3 runs to 17 residues. The V gene's germline CDR1 is SGHTA and CDR2 FQGNSA. CDR3 sequence (DNA): TGTGCCAGCAGCGCCGGACAGGGCCAACGGGGGAACACTGAAGCTTTCTTT. The encoded protein is CASSAGQGQRGNTEAFF.

J is TRBJ2-2 and V is TRBV5-4, with TRBD2 matching 8 bases. CDR1 is SGHNT and CDR2 is YYREEE in the germline V gene (reference sequence). The CDR3 has 18 amino acids. The ends lost 4 bases at V and 2 bases at J; junction bases unmatched: 13. The CDR3 reads CASSLIGGGRTNTGELFF. The DNA of the CDR3 is TGTGCCAGCAGCCTTATTGGCGGGGGGCGCACCAACACCGGGGAGCTGTTTTTT.

As regards this clonotype: This may be a read error: a much more frequent sequence differs by one nucleotide. V and J are TRBV28 and TRBJ1-2; D call uncertain. The CDR3 has 11 amino acids. CDR1 and CDR2 from the germline V gene are MDHEN and SYDVKM. The CDR3 reads CASSLDYGYNF. The CDR3 DNA sequence: TGTGCCAGCAGTTTAGACTATGGCTACAACTTC.

This clonotype occurred many times. An end of the junction differs from the germline gene, which may be a read error. This chain uses TRBV7-2 with TRBJ2-7; 8 nucleotides agree with TRBD1. The CDR3 runs 15 residues. From germline, CDR1 is SGHTA and CDR2 FQGNSA. CDR3 protein: CASTLWTGSVGEQYF. CDR3 sequence (DNA): TGTGCCAGCACCTTATGGACAGGGAGTGTAGGCGAGCAGTACTTC.

The chain links TRBV5-6 to TRBJ2-1; TRBD2 aligns across 7 bases. The CDR3 has 18 amino acids. Germline values: CDR1 SGHDT, CDR2 YYEEEE. Trimming cost V 4 bases and J 6 bases; bases outside gene matches: 19. CDR3 in amino acids: CASSHERGLAGESNEQFF. CDR3 nucleotides: TGTGCCAGCAGCCATGAACGTGGACTGGCGGGAGAGTCCAATGAGCAGTTCTTC.

This chain connects TRBV4-3 to TRBJ2-1; D is undetermined. The germline CDR1 and CDR2 sequences are LGHNA and YSLEER. The CDR3 is made up of 16 amino acids. Trimming shortened V by 0 bases and J by 7 bases, and 16 bases separated the two germline ends. The CDR3 protein is CASSQDDWSDPNEQFF. The CDR3 DNA reads TGCGCCAGCAGCCAAGACGATTGGTCAGATCCAAATGAGCAGTTCTTC.

The chain employs TRBV5-5 and TRBJ2-5; TRBD1 aligns across 8 bases. In germline, CDR1 is SGHKS, CDR2 YYEKEE (reference sequence). Trimming at V came to 3 bases and at J to 5 bases, leaving 9 bases not matched to a gene. The CDR3 runs 15 residues. The CDR3 region has the DNA TGTGCCAGCAGCTCCCAGGGACAGGAGCTGGAGACCCAGTACTTC. It encodes CASSSQGQELETQYF.

This clonotype was observed at least ten times. V usage is TRBV20-1 and J usage is TRBJ2-2; unclear D gene. Trimming took 6 bases from V and 3 from J, leaving 8 bases between them. Germline CDR1 and CDR2: DFQATT and SNEGSKA (reference sequence). This CDR3 has 12 residues. CDR3 loop: CSAVRDTGELFF. As DNA, the CDR3 is TGCAGTGCCGTGAGAGACACCGGGGAGCTGTTTTTT.

This clonotype was seen repeatedly, ten times or more. The rearrangement links TRBV20-1 to TRBJ2-5; D perhaps matches TRBD1 (5 bases). Germline CDR1 is DFQATT and CDR2 is SNEGSKA (reference sequence). Trimming shortened V by 0 bases and J by 5 bases, and 10 bases separated the two germline ends. The CDR3 is 13 amino acids. Here the CDR3 reads CSARDRVGETQYF. The CDR3, as DNA: TGCAGTGCTAGAGACAGGGTAGGGGAGACCCAGTACTTC.

Many counts were recorded for this clonotype. The V call is TRBV2, the J call TRBJ2-6; maybe TRBD1 (5 bases). CDR3 length: 17 amino acids. Germline V gives CDR1 SNHLY, CDR2 FYNNEI. Trimming took 3 bases from V and 2 from J, leaving 14 bases between them. The CDR3 here is CASSEPGNSAGANVLTF. Written as DNA, the CDR3 is TGTGCCAGCAGTGAGCCAGGGAACTCTGCTGGGGCCAACGTCCTGACTTTC. The full variable domain, rest sourced from reference TRBV2 and TRBJ2-6, is EPEVTQTPSHQVTQMGQEVILRCVPISNHLYFYWYRQILGQKVEFLVSFYNNEISEKSEIFDDQFSVERPDGSNFTLKIRSTKLEDSAMYFCASSEPGNSAGANVLTFGAGSRLTVL.

This clonotype has ten or more counts. V usage is TRBV18 and J usage is TRBJ1-1; no reliable D call. There are 13 residues in the CDR3. Trimming removed 5 bases from V and 5 bases from J, with 12 bases in between. Per germline, CDR1 KGHSH and CDR2 LQKENI. The CDR3 DNA reads as TGTGCCAGCTCAGTCTCAGCAGGAACTGAAGCTTTCTTT. This gives the protein CASSVSAGTEAFF.

The genes are TRBV30 and TRBJ2-6, with 7 nucleotides matching TRBD1. This CDR3 comprises 14 residues. The V and J ends lost 4 bases and 2 bases, in that order; junction bases with no gene match: 2. The V gene's germline CDR1 is GTSNPN and CDR2 SVGIG (reference sequence). CDR3 coding DNA: TGTGCCTGGAACAGGGGCCCTGGGGCCAACGTCCTGACTTTC. Protein product: CAWNRGPGANVLTF.

This clonotype was seen ten or more times. V is TRBV12-3 or TRBV12-4 and J is TRBJ1-2; D may be TRBD1 (6 bases). The CDR3 has 14 amino acids. Trimming stripped 7 bases from V and 0 bases from J, with 12 bases between. The CDR3 spells CASTPDSPNYGYTF. CDR3 coding DNA: TGTGCCAGCACCCCGGACAGTCCTAACTATGGCTACACCTTC.

Ten or more counts support this clonotype. The J gene is TRBJ1-4, the V gene TRBV28; D ambiguous. Between the trimmed V and J ends, which lost 1 base and 0 bases, there was a span of 15 bases. CDR3 size: 18 residues. The germline V gene has CDR1 MDHEN and CDR2 SYDVKM. Here the CDR3 reads CASSLSSSDDSTNEKLFF. DNA of the CDR3: TGTGCCAGCAGTTTATCGTCATCAGATGATTCAACTAATGAAAAACTGTTTTTT.

This clonotype was seen at least ten times. The V call is TRBV7-2, the J call TRBJ2-2, with D perhaps matching TRBD1 or TRBD2 (5 bases each). Germline V gene sequence: CDR1 SGHTA, CDR2 FQGNSA. Trimming cost V 2 bases and J 0 bases, with 7 bases left between them. This CDR3 spans 15 amino acids. CDR3 residues: CASSLRGPNTGELFF. In nucleotides, the CDR3 is TGTGCCAGCAGCTTACGGGGACCGAACACCGGGGAGCTGTTTTTT.

Concerning this clonotype itself: A much larger clone lies a single base off, so this may be a read error. This chain joins TRBV4-2 and TRBJ2-3; D is unresolved. Between the trimmed V and J ends, which lost 1 base and 4 bases, there was a span of 15 bases. CDR1 and CDR2 (germline): LGHNA, YNFKEQ. The CDR3 is made up of 16 amino acids. The CDR3 protein is CASSQAGPHEADTQYF. The CDR3 DNA follows: TGTGCCAGCAGCCAAGCTGGCCCCCACGAAGCAGATACGCAGTATTTT.

The chain is built from TRBV4-3 and TRBJ1-4; D call uncertain. Germline assignment: CDR1 LGHNA and CDR2 YSLEER. V lost 4 bases to trimming and J lost 2 bases, with 17 bases between them. CDR3 length: 17 residues. The chain's CDR3 is CASSLPPRPTTNEKLFF. DNA of the CDR3: TGCGCCAGCAGCCTACCGCCCAGACCGACGACTAATGAAAAACTGTTTTTT.

Comments on this clonotype: A much bigger clone sits one base away, suggesting this may be a read error. This chain uses TRBV4-3 with TRBJ2-1; 8 positions agree with TRBD2. This CDR3 is built from 17 residues. Per the germline V gene, CDR1 is LGHNA and CDR2 is YSLEER. This CDR3 is CASSQREGLAGINEQLF. The CDR3 DNA is TGCGCCAGCAGCCAGAGAGAAGGGCTAGCGGGTATTAATGAGCAGCTCTTC.